Detailed here is one T cell receptor (beta chain). No antigen is known for it. Donors in the study were healthy people who gave bone marrow. The PCR had 60 Vbeta and 13 Jbeta primers. In the original processing: As a later analysis found, there were approximately 80 million unique TCR beta chains, of which 8.5 million to 14 million were shared. Repertoires were generated with immunoSEQ multiplex PCR, while TCRdb's copy carries only in-frame clones and drops some. V and J calls and clone size are those listed in that table; D and trimming were worked out from the DNA. The sample shows 110,000 to 150,000 clones, about 74% of them seen only once. The data are from a study of cytomegalovirus exposure and HLA in healthy donors. The study's findings and limits: Sequence variants that were highly shared formed a cluster that was likely a sequencing artifact. Analysis was carried out at a later point, and it linked a missense DCLRE1C variant to TCR beta V- and J-gene trimming.

Sequencing was performed on PBMCs. The sequence came from a man in his late teens or twenties in good health and CMV-seropositive.

The DNA of the CDR3 is TGTGCCAGCAGCGTAGGGACATTCACGACCGGGGAGCTGTTTTTT. Protein sequence: CASSVGTFTTGELFF. The chain links TRBV5-4 to TRBJ2-2; possibly TRBD1 for D (6 bases). The germline V gene encodes CDR1 SGHNT and CDR2 YYREEE (reference sequence). CDR3 length: 15 residues. V lost 4 bases to trimming and J lost 5 bases, with 15 bases between them.